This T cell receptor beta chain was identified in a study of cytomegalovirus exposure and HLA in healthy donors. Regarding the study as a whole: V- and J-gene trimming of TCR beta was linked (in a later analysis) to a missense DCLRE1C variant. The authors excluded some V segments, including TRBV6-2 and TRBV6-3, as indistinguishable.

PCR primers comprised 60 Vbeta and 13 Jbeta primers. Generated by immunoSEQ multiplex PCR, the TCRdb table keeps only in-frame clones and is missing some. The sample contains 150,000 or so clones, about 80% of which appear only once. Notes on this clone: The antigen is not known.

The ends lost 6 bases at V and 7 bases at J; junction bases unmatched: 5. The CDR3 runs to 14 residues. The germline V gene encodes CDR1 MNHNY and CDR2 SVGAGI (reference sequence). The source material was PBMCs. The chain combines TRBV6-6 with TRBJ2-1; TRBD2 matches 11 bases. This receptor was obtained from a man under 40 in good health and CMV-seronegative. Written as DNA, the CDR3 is TGTGCCAGCAGAACGGGACTAGCGGATAATGAGCAGTTCTTC. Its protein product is CASRTGLADNEQFF.